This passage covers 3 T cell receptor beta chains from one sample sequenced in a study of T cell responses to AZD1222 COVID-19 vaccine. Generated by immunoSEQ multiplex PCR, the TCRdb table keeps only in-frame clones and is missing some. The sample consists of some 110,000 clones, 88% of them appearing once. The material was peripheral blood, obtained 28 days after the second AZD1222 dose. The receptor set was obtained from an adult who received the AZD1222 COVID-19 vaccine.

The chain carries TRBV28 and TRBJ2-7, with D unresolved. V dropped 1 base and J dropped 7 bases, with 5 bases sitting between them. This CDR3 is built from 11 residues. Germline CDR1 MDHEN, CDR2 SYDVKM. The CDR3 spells CASSLSREQYF. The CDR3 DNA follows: TGTGCCAGCAGTTTATCGAGAGAGCAGTACTTC.

For the CDR3, the DNA is TGTGCCAGTACCCCCCTCCGGACGCGGACTGAAGCTTTCTTT. It is translated as CASTPLRTRTEAFF. The gene calls are TRBV19 and TRBJ1-1; no definite D call. The CDR3 spans 14 residues. The germline gives CDR1 LNHDA, CDR2 SQIVND (reference sequence). V lost 7 bases and J lost 5, with 17 bases in between.

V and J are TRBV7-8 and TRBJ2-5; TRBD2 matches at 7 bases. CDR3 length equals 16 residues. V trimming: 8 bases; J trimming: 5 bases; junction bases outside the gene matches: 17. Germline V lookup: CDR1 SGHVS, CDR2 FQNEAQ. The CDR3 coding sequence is TGTGCCAGCGTCTATTCCCTGGGGGGGAATATTGAGACCCAGTACTTC. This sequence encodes CASVYSLGGNIETQYF.